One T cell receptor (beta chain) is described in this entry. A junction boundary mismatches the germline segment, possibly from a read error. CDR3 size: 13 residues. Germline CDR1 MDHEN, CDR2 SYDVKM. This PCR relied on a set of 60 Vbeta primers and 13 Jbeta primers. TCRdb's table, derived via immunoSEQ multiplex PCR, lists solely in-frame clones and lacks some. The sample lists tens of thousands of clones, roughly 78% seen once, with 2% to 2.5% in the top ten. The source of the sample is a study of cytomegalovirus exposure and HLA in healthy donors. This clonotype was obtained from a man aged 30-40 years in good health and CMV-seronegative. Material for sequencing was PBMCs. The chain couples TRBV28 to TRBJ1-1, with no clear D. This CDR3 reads CATRHESNAEAFF. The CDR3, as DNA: TGTGCCACCCGACACGAATCGAACGCTGAAGCTTTCTTT.